The 32 T cell receptor beta chains below all came from one sample that was sequenced in a study of T cells in Graves' hyperthyroidism and ophthalmopathy. RNA transcripts were the template for amplifying TCR beta CDR3 regions. The HTBI primer set drove a first-round RT-PCR of the TCR CDR3. Via MiXCR, TCRdb re-called the multiplex PCR reads, giving one row per CDR3 protein. This table holds a few hundred thousand distinct CDR3 sequences, roughly a sixth found once. Sequencing was performed on blood. All receptors come from a middle-aged woman with Graves' ophthalmopathy.

There are a few counts of this clonotype. V is TRBV19 and J is TRBJ2-1, with TRBD1 matching 7 bases. J gave up 2 bases and V 4 bases, and 8 bases lay outside the gene matches. The CDR3 length is 16 residues. CDR1 is LNHDA, CDR2 SQIVND, per germline (reference sequence). In DNA, the CDR3 is TGTGCCAGTAGTACTTCGGGACAGTGGGCCTACAATGAGCAGTTCTTC. This sequence encodes CASSTSGQWAYNEQFF.

This clonotype came up many times. This rearrangement joins TRBV28 to TRBJ2-1; no reliable D call. CDR1 is MDHEN, CDR2 SYDVKM, per germline. The V and J ends lost 6 bases and 6 bases respectively, with 12 bases between them. The CDR3 length is 13 residues. The CDR3 sequence is CASSSSSPNEQFF. CDR3 sequence (DNA): TGTGCCAGCAGCTCCTCCTCTCCCAATGAGCAGTTCTTC.

The V and J genes are TRBV27 and TRBJ2-7; TRBD2 might be the D (6 bases). This CDR3 spans 13 amino acids. Germline values: CDR1 MNHEY, CDR2 SMNVEV (reference sequence). V was shortened by 6 bases and J by 7 bases, with 16 bases between the two germline ends. The CDR3 loop is CASSVRGGIEQYF. The CDR3 nucleotides are TGTGCCAGCAGCGTGAGGGGCGGGATTGAGCAGTACTTC.

V usage is TRBV6-1 and J usage is TRBJ2-3; 9 bases are shared with TRBD2. The CDR3 consists of 15 residues. Germline V gives CDR1 MNHNS, CDR2 SASEGT. V shed 4 bases, J shed 4 bases, and the junction held 6 bases outside the gene matches. In DNA form, the CDR3 reads TGTGCCAGCAGTGCCGCTAGCGGGACTTCAGATACGCAGTATTTT. This sequence encodes CASSAASGTSDTQYF.

The chain employs TRBV28 and TRBJ2-7, with D maybe TRBD2 (5 bases). The V gene lost 8 bases and the J gene lost 6 bases, with 11 bases spanning the gap. CDR1 is MDHEN and CDR2 is SYDVKM in the germline V gene. The CDR3 covers 11 residues. CDR3 amino acids: CASRSSGEQYF. Written as DNA, the CDR3 is TGTGCCAGCCGGTCCAGCGGCGAGCAGTACTTC.

The V call is TRBV12-3 or TRBV12-4, the J call TRBJ2-7; no clear D gene. Trimming left V 3 bases short and J 1 base short, with 13 bases between. The CDR3 runs 15 residues. The chain's CDR3 is CASSFDGQHSYEQYF. Written as DNA, the CDR3 is TGTGCCAGCAGTTTTGATGGGCAGCATTCCTACGAGCAGTACTTC.

This rearrangement joins TRBV12-3 or TRBV12-4 to TRBJ1-5; TRBD1 might be the D (5 bases). Trimming removed 6 bases at V and 1 base at J, with 19 bases between. This CDR3 comprises 17 residues. The CDR3 nucleotides are TGTGCCAGCAGAGCGTCGACAGTCCGTGGGAGCAATCAGCCCCAGCATTTT. Amino acids: CASRASTVRGSNQPQHF.

This clonotype was observed at least ten times. V gene TRBV20-1 combines with J gene TRBJ1-5; the D is unclear. V was shortened by 1 base and J by 4 bases, with 11 bases between the two germline ends. There are 14 residues in the CDR3. The germline gives CDR1 DFQATT, CDR2 SNEGSKA (reference sequence). This chain's CDR3 is CSARAGSNNQPQHF. The CDR3 nucleotides are TGCAGTGCTAGAGCAGGCAGTAATAATCAGCCCCAGCATTTT.

The rearrangement uses TRBV5-8 and TRBJ1-1; a possible D gene is TRBD1 (5 bases). Trimming shortened V by 5 bases and J by 10 bases, and 18 bases separated the two germline ends. The germline V gene has CDR1 SGHTS and CDR2 YDEGEE. This CDR3 spans 13 amino acids. CDR3 coding DNA: TGTGCCAGCAGTCAATGGGTAGGGGCTTCAGCTTTCTTT. Protein sequence: CASSQWVGASAFF.

This clonotype was recorded at least ten times. This chain connects TRBV7-3 to TRBJ1-6; D may be TRBD1 (5 bases). The CDR3 runs 15 residues. From germline, CDR1 is SGHTA and CDR2 FQGTGA. V shed 4 bases and J shed 7 bases, with 14 bases lying between them. The CDR3 coding sequence is TGTGCCAGCAGCTCCTCCGGGACGGTCAATTCACCCCTCCACTTT. Translation gives CASSSSGTVNSPLHF.

This clonotype was counted many times. CDR3 amino acids: CASSKQGWNTEAFF. CDR3 nucleotide sequence: TGTGCCAGCAGTAAACAGGGCTGGAACACTGAAGCTTTCTTT. This chain links TRBV12-3 or TRBV12-4 with TRBJ1-1; D possibly corresponds to TRBD1 (6 bases). The CDR3 consists of 14 residues. V dropped 5 bases and J dropped 1 base, with 11 bases sitting between them.

This clonotype was seen many times. The chain has TRBV11-1 and TRBJ2-7; TRBD1 might be the D (5 bases). The V end lost 4 bases, the J end lost 6 bases, and 19 bases lay between the germline ends. The V gene's germline CDR1 is SGHAT and CDR2 FQDESV (reference sequence). This CDR3 spans 15 amino acids. CDR3 nucleotide sequence: TGTGCCAGCAGCTCCCCCTCCAAGGGGCGGACCGAGCAGTACTTC. Its protein product is CASSSPSKGRTEQYF.

This clonotype was observed a handful of times. The chain recombines TRBV20-1 with TRBJ1-3; D is perhaps TRBD1 (6 bases). Deletions cut 0 bases from V and 4 bases from J, with 13 bases between. The CDR3 is 15 amino acids. CDR1 is DFQATT and CDR2 is SNEGSKA in the germline V gene (reference sequence). CDR3 region: CSARDWRGGGNTIYF. Here the CDR3 DNA reads TGCAGTGCTAGAGATTGGAGGGGGGGGGGAAACACCATATATTTT.

Ten or more counts support this clonotype. The rearrangement links TRBV6-1 to TRBJ2-1; 8 bases match TRBD1. Germline V lookup: CDR1 MNHNS, CDR2 SASEGT. V was clipped by 5 bases and J by 14 bases; unmatched bases: 11. This CDR3 has 13 residues. The CDR3 region has the DNA TGTGCCAGCAGTTCTTACGGACAGGGTTGGAAGTTCTTC. Protein product: CASSSYGQGWKFF.

The chain combines TRBV10-3 with TRBJ2-3, with D tentatively TRBD1 or TRBD2 (5 bases each). Deletions cut 9 bases from V and 5 bases from J, with 15 bases between. Germline assignment: CDR1 ENHRY and CDR2 SYGVKD. This CDR3 is 13 amino acids long. The CDR3 is CAIRQGVEDTQYF. The CDR3 DNA reads TGTGCCATTCGGCAGGGAGTAGAAGATACGCAGTATTTT.

This clonotype was observed a few times. The V call is TRBV20-1, the J call TRBJ2-3; D tentatively fits TRBD1 or TRBD2 (6 bases each). V was cut by 5 bases and J by 7 bases, with 19 bases left in between. CDR3 length equals 14 residues. CDR1 is DFQATT, CDR2 SNEGSKA, per germline (reference sequence). The CDR3: CSALRQEGKYTQYF. CDR3 sequence (DNA): TGCAGTGCTCTGCGACAGGAGGGTAAATATACGCAGTATTTT.

This clonotype was recorded at least ten times. V gene TRBV11-1 combines with J gene TRBJ2-1; 8 positions match TRBD2. V shed 8 bases and J 8 bases; nucleotides not matched to a gene: 14. Germline CDR1 and CDR2: SGHAT and FQDESV (reference sequence). The CDR3 sequence is 15 residues long. The CDR3 nucleotides read TGTGCCAGCGGTAGTACGGGAGGGGGAATCTATGAGCAGTTCTTC. Its protein is CASGSTGGGIYEQFF.

This clonotype was seen only a few times. CDR3 DNA: TGCAGTGCTAGAGATACCGGGACAGGGCAGGGCTACACCTTC. This sequence encodes CSARDTGTGQGYTF. The V call is TRBV20-1, the J call TRBJ1-2; 9 bases map to TRBD1. CDR3 length: 14 amino acids. Germline CDR1 reads DFQATT; CDR2 reads SNEGSKA (reference sequence). V dropped 0 bases and J dropped 8; count of bases not matched to a gene: 7.

This clonotype was counted many times. The chain links TRBV2 to TRBJ2-3; D remains ambiguous. The CDR3 has 16 residues. Trimming took off 5 bases at V and 0 bases at J, with 15 bases between the two ends. CDR1 SNHLY and CDR2 FYNNEI come from the germline V gene. This CDR3 reads CASSRRTELSTDTQYF. The CDR3 DNA sequence: TGTGCCAGCAGTAGAAGGACGGAACTTAGCACAGATACGCAGTATTTT.

This clonotype has a single count. Since a much larger clone is just one base distant, this may be a read error. The rearrangement uses TRBV11-2 and TRBJ2-7; D ambiguous. The CDR3 contains 17 residues. Germline CDR1 SGHAT, CDR2 FQNNGV. Deletions cut 3 bases from V and 7 bases from J, with 25 bases between. The CDR3 DNA is TGTGCCAGCAGCTTGACCGGGTTCGTTGGGCATAGGGCTGAGCAGTACTTC. Encoded protein: CASSLTGFVGHRAEQYF.

The chain carries TRBV29-1 and TRBJ2-3, with D tentatively TRBD1 or TRBD2 (7 bases each). The germline V gene encodes CDR1 SQVTM and CDR2 ANQGSEA. The CDR3 has 14 amino acids. Deletions cut 4 bases from V and 7 bases from J, with 18 bases between. The CDR3 DNA is TGCAGCGTTGTCTTCAGCGGGACAGTTTATACGCAGTATTTT. It is translated as CSVVFSGTVYTQYF.

Comment on this clonotype: This may stem from a read error, because a much larger clone lies one nucleotide away. The chain carries TRBV28 and TRBJ2-1, with D perhaps TRBD2 (6 bases). The germline gives CDR1 MDHEN, CDR2 SYDVKM. The V end was cut by 5 bases, the J end by 3 bases, with 17 bases between. CDR3 length: 16 residues. CDR3 nucleotides: TGTGCCAGCAGTCCCGGGGAGGTAGCGGACTACAATGAGCAGTTCTTC. It yields the protein CASSPGEVADYNEQFF.

At least ten counts were recorded for this clonotype. The chain recombines TRBV18 with TRBJ1-5; no clear D. In germline, CDR1 is KGHSH, CDR2 LQKENI. V dropped 1 base and J dropped 0 bases, with 10 bases sitting between them. This CDR3 region has 16 residues. The CDR3 sequence: CASSPQRELSNQPQHF. The DNA for the CDR3 is TGTGCCAGCTCACCACAGAGGGAGCTTAGCAATCAGCCCCAGCATTTT.

This clonotype was recorded many times. This chain joins TRBV3-1 and TRBJ1-5; perhaps TRBD1 as D (6 bases). The germline V and J ends were trimmed by 1 base and 0 bases, with 13 bases remaining between them. From germline, CDR1 is LGHDT and CDR2 YNNKEL (reference sequence). This CDR3 region has 17 residues. CDR3 DNA: TGTGCCAGCAGCCAAGGGCTGACAGGAATTAGCAATCAGCCCCAGCATTTT. Translating it yields CASSQGLTGISNQPQHF.

This clonotype was seen repeatedly, ten times or more. The chain uses TRBV18 and TRBJ2-1, with no clear D. CDR3 length: 14 residues. In germline, CDR1 is KGHSH, CDR2 LQKENI. Trimming shortened V by 2 bases and J by 6 bases, and 11 bases separated the two germline ends. DNA of the CDR3: TGTGCCAGCTCACCAGGGCAGAATATCAATGAGCAGTTCTTC. It encodes CASSPGQNINEQFF.

This clonotype was detected many times. The chain carries TRBV5-1 and TRBJ1-6; D possibly corresponds to TRBD1 (6 bases). Germline values: CDR1 SGHRS, CDR2 YFSETQ. The CDR3 spans 14 residues. V lost 4 bases, J lost 7 bases, and 12 bases lay in between. The CDR3: CASSLDSRNSPLHF. DNA for the CDR3: TGCGCCAGCAGCCTGGACAGTCGAAATTCACCCCTCCACTTT.

The chain has TRBV5-5 and TRBJ2-6; D is ambiguous. V dropped 0 bases and J dropped 0 bases, with 13 bases sitting between them. The CDR3 loop spans 18 amino acids. CDR1 SGHKS and CDR2 YYEKEE come from the germline V gene (reference sequence). The CDR3 bases are TGTGCCAGCAGCTTGGAGGGAAGACCCAGCTCTGGGGCCAACGTCCTGACTTTC. This sequence encodes CASSLEGRPSSGANVLTF.

The V gene is TRBV5-1, the J gene TRBJ1-1; D uncertain. CDR1 SGHRS and CDR2 YFSETQ come from the germline V gene. There are 14 residues in the CDR3. Trimming left V 4 bases short and J 5 bases short, with 15 bases between. In DNA, the CDR3 is TGCGCCAGCAGCCCCGGGGAGCGCTGGACTGAAGCTTTCTTT. It is translated as CASSPGERWTEAFF.

There are many counts of this clonotype. The chain links TRBV6-1 to TRBJ1-2; D may be TRBD1 (6 bases). There are 12 residues in the CDR3. In germline, CDR1 is MNHNS, CDR2 SASEGT. V lost 4 bases and J lost 8, with 11 bases in between. Here the CDR3 reads CASSAQGIGYTF. DNA for the CDR3: TGTGCCAGCAGTGCACAGGGAATCGGCTACACCTTC.

Worth noting for this clonotype: A junction boundary mismatches the germline segment, possibly from a read error. V usage is TRBV11-2 and J usage is TRBJ2-4; perhaps TRBD2 as D (6 bases). From germline, CDR1 is SGHAT and CDR2 FQNNGV. CDR3 length: 12 amino acids. The CDR3 DNA follows: TGTGCCAACAGCTTAGGAGGGGACATTCAGTACTTC. The encoded protein is CANSLGGDIQYF.

This clonotype showed up just a few times. A much bigger clone sits one base away, suggesting this may be a read error. The V gene is TRBV5-1, the J gene TRBJ2-1; no reliable D call. CDR3 size: 16 residues. Germline V CDR1 and CDR2: SGHRS, YFSETQ. V was shortened by 3 bases and J by 3 bases, with 16 bases between the two germline ends. CDR3 protein: CASSSVSQPGYNEQFF. CDR3 nucleotides: TGCGCCAGCAGCTCGGTCTCGCAACCCGGCTACAATGAGCAGTTCTTC.

This clonotype was observed a handful of times. The chain links TRBV6-1 to TRBJ1-2, with D hard to call. Germline CDR1 MNHNS, CDR2 SASEGT. Trimming shortened V by 2 bases and J by 3 bases, and 10 bases separated the two germline ends. The CDR3 has 14 residues. The CDR3 loop is CASSENMLDYGYTF. The CDR3 region has the DNA TGTGCCAGCAGTGAAAACATGCTCGACTATGGCTACACCTTC.